This T cell receptor (beta chain) was identified during a study of blood T cell repertoires in COVID-19. Study information: Material from acute and convalescent COVID-19 was sourced from the United States, Italy and Spain. The analysed material was cDNA or gDNA that came from T cells, B-cell-depleted T cells, or PBMCs.

The method was immunoSEQ multiplex PCR; TCRdb's version includes in-frame clones alone and lacks a portion of them. The sample has about 190,000 clones; more than 60% are singletons. Germline CDR1 and CDR2: SEHNR and FQNEAQ (reference sequence). The CDR3 totals 16 residues. Trimming cost V 6 bases and J 0 bases; bases outside gene matches: 8. J is TRBJ2-3 and V is TRBV7-9, with 8 bases fitting TRBD2. The receptor's source is a man in his fifties or sixties who had recovered from COVID-19. The material sequenced was peripheral blood. The chain's CDR3 is CASSIMAGGSTDTQYF. The CDR3 region has the DNA TGTGCCAGCAGTATCATGGCGGGAGGAAGCACAGATACGCAGTATTTT.